The 3 T cell receptor beta chains in this list originate from one sample, sequenced in a study of shared clonotypes between healthy human individuals. Method: immunoSEQ multiplex PCR; TCRdb's copy keeps in-frame clones and lacks some. The sample carries fewer than 1.4 million clones, around 78% recorded once. The sequenced sample consisted of memory CD4+ T cells from PBMCs. Subset indicated: CD45RA-negative fraction. These receptors originate from a young man in good health. Some clones in this sample may be carry-over from other donors' samples.

V usage is TRBV6-1 and J usage is TRBJ1-3; no reliable D call. Germline V gene data show CDR1 as MNHNS and CDR2 as SASEGT. Between the trimmed V and J ends, which lost 3 bases and 2 bases, there was a span of 5 bases. This CDR3 region has 13 residues. The CDR3 sequence is CASSEVAGNTIYF. The CDR3 DNA sequence: TGTGCCAGCAGTGAGGTCGCTGGAAACACCATATATTTT.

The J gene is TRBJ1-5, the V gene TRBV6-5; a weak D match, TRBD1 (5 bases). The germline V gene has CDR1 MNHEY and CDR2 SVGAGI. This CDR3 is built from 15 residues. Trimming cost V 5 bases and J 2 bases, with 13 bases left between them. The DNA for the CDR3 is TGTGCCAGCAGTCCGCGGCTGGGGGGCAATCAGCCCCAGCATTTT. Protein product: CASSPRLGGNQPQHF.

This clone appeared a single time. The rearrangement uses TRBV18 and TRBJ2-5, with TRBD1 matching 11 bases. Germline V gene lookup returns CDR1 KGHSH and CDR2 LQKENI. This CDR3 contains 16 residues. V shed 1 base and J 2 bases; nucleotides not matched to a gene: 3. The chain's CDR3 is CASSPLGTGGQETQYF. CDR3 DNA: TGTGCCAGCTCACCACTTGGGACAGGGGGACAAGAGACCCAGTACTTC.